The rows below give T cell receptor beta chains drawn from one sample of a study of blood T cell repertoires in COVID-19. Sequenced by immunoSEQ multiplex PCR; TCRdb stores in-frame clones only, minus some. This sample yields some 270,000 clones, of which roughly 86% are seen a single time; under 2.5% belongs to the top ten. Sequenced sample: PBMCs or T cells enriched from blood (not recorded which). These receptors all stem from a woman between 55 and 75 years old who had recovered from COVID-19. Both conserved end residues are part of each CDR3. The order of the fields is CDR3 DNA, CDR3 protein, J gene, clone size, V gene, D gene. D genes are given only for firm matches. For some rows the clone size is stated as once, few or many, or as a class when expanded; others skip it.

TGTGCCAGCAGACAAACGGGACTAGCGGGGGGCTACTCCTACAATGAGCAGTTCTTC	CASRQTGLAGGYSYNEQFF	TRBJ2-1	.	TRBV7-8	TRBD2
TGTGCCAGTAGTATATCAACAGGGCCATACTCACCCCTCCACTTT	CASSISTGPYSPLHF	TRBJ1-6	.	TRBV19	.
TGCGCCAGCAGCTTGGCCTCTAACCAAGAGACCCAGTACTTC	CASSLASNQETQYF	TRBJ2-5	.	TRBV5-1	.
TGTGCCAGTAGTATACGGGGCTCCTACAATGAGCAGTTCTTC	CASSIRGSYNEQFF	TRBJ2-1	.	TRBV19	.
TGTGCCAGCAGTTACAGCCATGGCTACGAGCAGTACTTC	CASSYSHGYEQYF	TRBJ2-7	.	TRBV6-5	.
TGTGCCTGGAGTGCCCTTACAGGGGGGGCCGGGGAGCTGTTTTTT	CAWSALTGGAGELFF	TRBJ2-2	.	TRBV30	.
TGTGCCAGCAGCTTTACTGACAGCTATGGCTACACCTTC	CASSFTDSYGYTF	TRBJ1-2	few	TRBV7-2	.
TGTGCTAGTGGCTTGGGGACAGCGGGGTCCCAGCATTTT	CASGLGTAGSQHF	TRBJ1-5	.	TRBV12-5	TRBD1
TGTGCCAGCAGCCAGCCCCCGGGAGAGACCCAGTACTTC	CASSQPPGETQYF	TRBJ2-5	.	TRBV7-2	.
TGTGCCTGGCGGACTAGCCCTTCCACAGATACGCAGTATTTT	CAWRTSPSTDTQYF	TRBJ2-3	.	TRBV30	TRBD2